Included here is one TCR beta chain sequence, with context. The sample holds many counts of this clonotype. There is no known antigen for this receptor. No base quality values were provided; no much bigger clone lies one nucleotide off. The sample comes from a study of T cells in Graves' hyperthyroidism and ophthalmopathy (dated by TCRdb to the late 2010s). Regarding the study in general: To identify TCR V-J signatures that set the groups apart, the researchers used a discovery cohort of about a hundred patients, made up of 43 with Graves' ophthalmopathy and 57 with stable Graves' hyperthyroidism. Once sampling was done, hyperthyroidism patients were given methimazole at a starting dose of 30 mg daily, whereas ophthalmopathy patients were given high-dose intravenous methylprednisolone. The paper reports TCR Vbeta CDR3 sequencing of approximately 140 peripheral blood samples: 43 ophthalmopathy, under 85 hyperthyroidism and some 17 progressor patients. The study also compared thyroid tissue and blood T-cell repertoires from five or six Graves' hyperthyroidism patients. Whether ophthalmopathy could be predicted prospectively was tested in an independent validation cohort made up of about 18 hyperthyroidism patients plus 17 patients who later progressed to ophthalmopathy. The 100 or so discovery patients were randomly split 7:3 into training and test sets. The study at large found these results: A model built on a 13 V-J signature distinguished ophthalmopathy from stable hyperthyroidism, reaching roughly 88% sensitivity and 81.08% specificity in cross-validation and 80%/75% in testing. No statistical method was used to set the sample size in advance, and investigators knew the group allocation. In validation, progression to ophthalmopathy was predicted by the model with roughly 71% sensitivity and approximately 78% specificity, a median of 6.5 months before onset. Most expanded thyroid clonotypes (frequency above 0.001) were also detected in blood, suggesting blood repertoires may reflect thyroid immune responses.

Exclusion was applied to patients with uncontrolled infections, other autoimmune diseases, pregnancy or lactation. Diagnoses were established on the basis of clinical symptoms, serum thyroxine and TRAb, thyroid ultrasound, and orbital computed tomography. Total RNA was extracted with Trizol reagent, and quality was checked on an Agilent 2100 Bioanalyzer. TCR beta CDR3 regions were amplified from RNA transcripts. A first-round RT-PCR of the TCR CDR3 used the HTBI primer set with the Qiagen OneStep RT-PCR kit. Libraries were constructed in a second round of multiplex PCR, after which size selection and purification were carried out. Paired-end sequencing of the libraries was performed with 100 bp reads on an Illumina HiSeq2000. Regarding the original processing steps: Raw data were processed with SOAPnuke, discarding reads with adapters, uncalled bases, mean Phred below 15, or no exact constant-primer or identifier match. High-quality paired reads were merged using COPE v1.2.5, and each unique nucleotide sequence was defined as a clonotype. Clonotypes were aligned to IMGT TRBV, TRBD and TRBJ reference segments using MiTCR v1.1. The analysis included only V-J combinations with a frequency above 0.0001, which together covered about 99% of the repertoires. A TCS score was defined as the ratio between F50 (clonal expansion) and ExV (chaos), using BLOSUM62-based TCRdist between CDR3 peptides within each V-J. Welch's t-statistics and random forest reduced 514 V-J features to 13, which were used in a naive Bayes classifier (R e1071). Thyroid-blood repertoire similarity was quantified with the Morisita-Horn index. TCRdb reprocessing: public reads trimmed at Q25 with fastp, clones called with MiXCR, in-frame beta chains kept. When rows share a CDR3 protein, they turn into one entry using the most common DNA and genes. Here the V and J calls rest on TCRdb's processing, not on the authors' analysis. The sample profile shows 500,000 to 650,000 distinct CDR3 sequences; about 45% of them were found once. The top ten constitute 44% of the sample.

Sequences SNHLY (CDR1) and FYNNEI (CDR2) are obtained from the germline V gene. Cut back by 9 bases and 4 bases, the V and J ends lie 19 bases apart. From its cysteine to its phenylalanine, the CDR3 spans 14 amino acids. The entry retains the CDR3 DNA only, 42 bases that are in frame from base 1. The sequencing input was peripheral blood or thyroid tissue (not recorded which). The chain is encoded by TRBV2 joined to TRBJ2-7, with the D gene call left open. The receptor's source is an adult woman with Graves' disease, either hyperthyroidism or ophthalmopathy (not recorded which). CDR3 protein: CASRDQARRYEQYF. The DNA sequence reads TGTGCCAGTAGGGATCAGGCGAGAAGGTACGAGCAGTACTTC.